This T cell receptor beta chain was obtained from a study of blood T cell repertoires in COVID-19. Study as a whole: Spain, Italy and the United States supplied samples that represented acute and convalescent COVID-19.

Participants were aged about 18 to 90 years from around 24 US areas. Participants' own reports of clinical history determined their cohort assignment. No more than 2 weeks before study entry, exposed participants had met a case of COVID-19. Assay used: immunoSEQ multiplex PCR; TCRdb lists only in-frame clones, some missing. This sample has about 320,000 clones; roughly 85% occur once, and the top ten carry under 2%. This CDR3 spans 19 amino acids. V shed 4 bases and J 0 bases; nucleotides not matched to a gene: 15. Germline CDR1 is SGHRS and CDR2 is YFSETQ. The sequenced material came from PBMCs or T cells enriched from blood (not recorded which). The chain links TRBV5-1 to TRBJ1-4; 7 positions match TRBD1. The TCR originated in a young woman who had been exposed to COVID-19. The CDR3 DNA reads as TGCGCCAGCAGCGTACCGCGACAGGGAGCGGACGCAACTAATGAAAAACTGTTTTTT. Translation gives CASSVPRQGADATNEKLFF.